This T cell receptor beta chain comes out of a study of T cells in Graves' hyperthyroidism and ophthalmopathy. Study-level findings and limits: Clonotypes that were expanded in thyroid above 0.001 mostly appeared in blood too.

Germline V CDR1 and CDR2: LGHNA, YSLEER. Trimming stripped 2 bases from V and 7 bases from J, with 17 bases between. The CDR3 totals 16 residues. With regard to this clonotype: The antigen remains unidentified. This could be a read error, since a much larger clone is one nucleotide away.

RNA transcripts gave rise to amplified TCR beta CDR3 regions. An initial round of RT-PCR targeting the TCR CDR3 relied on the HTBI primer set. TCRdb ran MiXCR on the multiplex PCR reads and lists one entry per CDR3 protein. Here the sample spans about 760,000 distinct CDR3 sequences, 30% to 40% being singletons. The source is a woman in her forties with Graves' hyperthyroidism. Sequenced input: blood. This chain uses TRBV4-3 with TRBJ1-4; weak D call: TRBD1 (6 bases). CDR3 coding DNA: TGCGCCAGCAGCCAACATCTGGGCAGGGGAAGTGAAAAACTGTTTTTT. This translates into CASSQHLGRGSEKLFF.